This TCR beta chain came from a study of OX40 agonist ivuxolimab in advanced cancers. Points from the study as a whole: Relatively little clonal expansion, among the lowest observed, appeared in partial responders at 0.1-3.0 mg/kg.

Collection of blood occurred at baseline, at cycle 4 day 1, and at cycle 7 day 1. CDR1 MNHEY and CDR2 SMNVEV come from the germline V gene (reference sequence). The CDR3 is made up of 16 amino acids. V shed 2 bases and J shed 2 bases, with 14 bases lying between them. Produced via immunoSEQ multiplex PCR; TCRdb's table is partial and in-frame only. The sample lists around 70,000 clones, approximately 82% occurring once. A word on this clone: The antigen remains undetermined.

Sequences were derived from CD4+ or CD8+ T cells sorted from blood, sampled in a trial of the OX40 agonist ivuxolimab. J is TRBJ2-3 and V is TRBV27; D remains ambiguous. The receptor was derived from an adult with an advanced solid tumor such as melanoma, head and neck, liver or kidney cancer. CDR3 in amino acids: CASSLQRPTPTDTQYF. DNA for the CDR3: TGTGCCAGCAGTTTACAACGACCTACACCCACAGATACGCAGTATTTT.